This T cell receptor (beta chain) appears in the sequencing data of a study of blood T cell repertoires in COVID-19. On the study more broadly: Sites in the United States, Italy and Spain provided acute and convalescent COVID-19 samples.

This clone was seen once. The trim removed 7 bases at V and 9 bases at J, leaving 13 bases unmatched. Germline lookup yields CDR1 MDHEN and CDR2 SYDVKM. CDR3 length: 15 amino acids. Clones were sequenced by immunoSEQ multiplex PCR, and TCRdb holds only the in-frame ones, with some missing. The sample carries about 130,000 clones, roughly 81% recorded once. The source of this sequence is a human donor in a cohort sampled during active COVID-19. The sequencing input was peripheral blood. The genes are TRBV28 and TRBJ2-5; 11 bases align to TRBD2. In nucleotides, the CDR3 is TGTGCCAGCACCCCCGGGACTAGCGGTTCATGGTCCCAGTACTTC. Residues: CASTPGTSGSWSQYF.